One sample yielded the 13 T cell receptor beta chains listed below, sequenced in a study of T cells after posttransplantation cyclophosphamide (dated by TCRdb to the mid-2010s). Taken with the paper, the label for treatment or condition translates to: high-dose cyclophosphamide on days +3 and +4 as single-agent GVHD prophylaxis. Patients in the PTCy group got busulfan and fludarabine conditioning, a marrow graft from a related or unrelated donor, and cyclophosphamide on days +3 and +4. The library was made by the immunoSEQ multiplex PCR assay. Sourced from immuneACCESS, this table was stored by TCRdb with only in-frame sequences that have V and J called. A share of the clones is absent; for the studies checked, an unresolved V gene accounts for under half, and the remainder has no known explanation. Here the sample lists about 2,300 clones, none seen once only. Of the sample, around a quarter is held by the ten largest clones.

Sample: PBMCs, taken after an allogeneic stem cell transplant with post-transplant cyclophosphamide. Receptor source: a female patient between 55 and 75 years old who received an allogeneic stem cell transplant from an unrelated donor, was CMV-positive, and had acute GVHD only. Some T cells may be donor cells from the graft after a transplant.

By sample share, this clone is medium-sized. The chain uses TRBV6-2 or TRBV6-3 and TRBJ1-1, with TRBD1 as a possible D gene (6 bases). Per germline, CDR1 MNHEY and CDR2 SVGEGT. V lost 6 bases and J lost 6, with 20 bases in between. The length of the CDR3 is 15 residues. CDR3 amino acids: CASSRLLQGASEAFF. CDR3 sequence (DNA): TGTGCCAGCAGCCGCCTCCTACAGGGAGCCTCTGAAGCTTTCTTT.

This clone was picked up many times. The gene calls are TRBV24-1 and TRBJ1-5; D is perhaps TRBD1 (6 bases). The V gene lost 11 bases and the J gene lost 0 bases, with 16 bases spanning the gap. The germline V gene encodes CDR1 KGHDR and CDR2 SFDVKD. CDR3 length equals 15 residues. The CDR3 coding sequence is TGTGCCATCGATCAGGGGTGGAATAGCAATCAGCCCCAGCATTTT. Residues: CAIDQGWNSNQPQHF.

Many counts were recorded for this clone. The rearrangement uses TRBV7-9 and TRBJ2-7; D is ambiguous. Germline CDR1 is SEHNR and CDR2 is FQNEAQ (reference sequence). This CDR3 spans 13 amino acids. V lost 3 bases to trimming and J lost 2 bases, with 8 bases between them. The CDR3: CASSFGGPYEQYF. The CDR3, as DNA: TGTGCCAGCAGCTTTGGCGGCCCCTACGAGCAGTACTTC.

This clone was counted many times. This chain connects TRBV11-2 to TRBJ1-2; no clear D. The V and J ends lost 2 bases and 4 bases respectively, with 11 bases between them. Germline V gene lookup returns CDR1 SGHAT and CDR2 FQNNGV. The CDR3 consists of 14 residues. CDR3 coding DNA: TGTGCCAGCAGCTTAAGTGCCAGATTCTATGGCTACACCTTC. This gives the protein CASSLSARFYGYTF.

This clone is judged medium-sized. This chain connects TRBV5-4 to TRBJ2-2; 13 bases fit TRBD2. The V gene end was trimmed by 9 bases and the J gene end by 4 bases; junction bases not matched to a gene: 9. This CDR3 is built from 16 residues. Germline CDR1 and CDR2: SGHNT and YYREEE (reference sequence). DNA of the CDR3: TGTGCCACCCGGGGACTAGCGGGACCGATCACCGGGGAGCTGTTTTTT. It yields the protein CATRGLAGPITGELFF.

This clone came up many times. CDR3 nucleotide sequence: TGTGCCAGCACTGGATCAATTGGACAGAGAGTCTACGAGCAGTACTTC. This gives the protein CASTGSIGQRVYEQYF. The chain carries TRBV6-2 or TRBV6-3 and TRBJ2-7, with a possible D match to TRBD1 (6 bases). Deletions cut 7 bases from V and 3 bases from J, with 22 bases between. The CDR3 loop spans 16 amino acids. The germline V gene has CDR1 MNHEY and CDR2 SVGEGT.

This clone has a count of ten or more. The chain recombines TRBV28 with TRBJ1-6; maybe TRBD1 (5 bases). There are 12 residues in the CDR3. The V end was cut by 6 bases, the J end by 10 bases, with 10 bases between. CDR1 is MDHEN, CDR2 SYDVKM, per germline. The CDR3 protein is CASRSGVSPLHF. The CDR3 nucleotides are TGTGCCAGCAGATCGGGGGTCTCACCCCTCCACTTT.

This clone was detected ten times or more. The CDR3 sequence: CASSLVGTPGDEQFF. For the CDR3, the DNA is TGCGCCAGCAGCTTGGTCGGGACTCCAGGCGATGAGCAGTTCTTC. The chain couples TRBV5-1 to TRBJ2-1; maybe TRBD2 (6 bases). CDR3 size: 15 residues. V shed 0 bases and J shed 8 bases, with 15 bases lying between them. Germline assignment: CDR1 SGHRS and CDR2 YFSETQ.

This clone was counted at least ten times. This chain connects TRBV7-9 to TRBJ2-7, with 7 nucleotides matching TRBD2. The CDR3 spans 14 residues. With 6 bases clipped from V and 2 bases from J, the junction kept 7 bases outside the gene matches. CDR1 and CDR2 from the germline V gene are SEHNR and FQNEAQ (reference sequence). CDR3 sequence reads: CASRSGLPTYEQYF. The CDR3 nucleotides read TGTGCCAGCAGGTCGGGACTACCCACCTACGAGCAGTACTTC.

This clone was observed a handful of times. The genes are TRBV5-4 and TRBJ2-5, with TRBD1 identical over 7 bases. After removal of 5 bases from V and 3 bases from J, the junction contained 10 bases not matched to a gene. Germline assignment: CDR1 SGHNT and CDR2 YYREEE (reference sequence). This CDR3 has 15 amino acids. The CDR3 nucleotides are TGTGCCAGCAGTGAGGGACAGCTTATCAAAGAGACCCAGTACTTC. It encodes CASSEGQLIKETQYF. The full variable domain, rest sourced from reference TRBV5-4 and TRBJ2-5, is ETGVTQSPTHLIKTRGQQVTLRCSSQSGHNTVSWYQQALGQGPQFIFQYYREEENGRGNFPPRFSGLQFPNYSSELNVNALELDDSALYLCASSEGQLIKETQYFGPGTRLLVL.

This clone was recorded at least ten times. The V call is TRBV2, the J call TRBJ2-5; TRBD1 might be the D (5 bases). The CDR3 runs 13 residues. The V gene's germline CDR1 is SNHLY and CDR2 FYNNEI. The germline V and J ends were trimmed by 0 bases and 5 bases, with 7 bases remaining between them. The CDR3 coding sequence is TGTGCCAGCAGTGAAGCCAGGGCTGAGACCCAGTACTTC. Translating it yields CASSEARAETQYF.

This clone appeared many times. J is TRBJ2-2 and V is TRBV6-6; 8 bases match TRBD1. The CDR3 consists of 16 residues. Per germline, CDR1 MNHNY and CDR2 SVGAGI (reference sequence). V shed 0 bases, J shed 2 bases, and the junction held 2 bases outside the gene matches. CDR3 in amino acids: CASSYSTGGNTGELFF. The CDR3 DNA follows: TGTGCCAGCAGTTACTCTACAGGGGGAAACACCGGGGAGCTGTTTTTT.

This clone was observed at least ten times. The chain recombines TRBV7-9 with TRBJ2-5; no reliable D call. V dropped 5 bases and J dropped 11 bases, with 15 bases sitting between them. This CDR3 has 12 residues. From germline, CDR1 is SEHNR and CDR2 FQNEAQ (reference sequence). The CDR3 reads CASSPRLMWQYF. CDR3 nucleotide sequence: TGTGCCAGCAGCCCTCGGTTAATGTGGCAGTACTTC.